The rows below give T cell receptor beta chains drawn from one sample of a study of shared clonotypes between healthy human individuals. The assay was immunoSEQ multiplex PCR, and TCRdb's table has in-frame clones only and misses some. Here the sample spans some 2,000,000 clones, around 95% being singletons. Sequenced input: naive CD4+ T cells sorted from blood. The receptors derive from a man in his late teens or twenties in good health. Each CDR3 is given with its conserved first and last residue. A D gene is named only where the DNA matches it firmly. Clone size is stated in some rows and not others, as once, few, many or a class when expanded.

V gene	J gene	D gene	clone size	CDR3 protein	CDR3 DNA
TRBV2	TRBJ1-1	.	.	CASSELDTEAFF	TGTGCCAGCAGTGAACTAGACACTGAAGCTTTCTTT
TRBV5-6	TRBJ1-1	.	.	CASSLGFTNTEAFF	TGTGCCAGCAGCTTGGGTTTTACGAACACTGAAGCTTTCTTT
TRBV9	TRBJ2-3	.	.	CASSVDFGLAGDTQYF	TGTGCCAGCAGCGTAGATTTCGGGCTGGCCGGAGATACGCAGTATTTT
TRBV5-7	TRBJ2-7	TRBD1	.	CASTIQGEGDEQYF	TGTGCCAGCACCATACAGGGGGAAGGCGACGAGCAGTACTTC
TRBV29-1	TRBJ2-3	.	.	CSVGGGPSTDTQYF	TGCAGCGTTGGGGGAGGACCTAGCACAGATACGCAGTATTTT
TRBV5-1	TRBJ2-7	.	.	CASSLVGDGSYEQYF	TGCGCCAGCAGCTTGGTTGGGGACGGTTCCTACGAGCAGTACTTC
TRBV6-6	TRBJ2-1	TRBD2	.	CASRSPGLADHNEQFF	TGTGCCAGCAGGTCTCCGGGACTAGCGGATCACAATGAGCAGTTCTTC
TRBV5-4	TRBJ2-7	.	once	CASSPSILGYEQYF	TGTGCCAGCAGCCCATCAATTTTAGGCTACGAGCAGTACTTC
TRBV7-8	TRBJ2-7	TRBD2	.	CASSLEVSASGISSYEQYF	TGTGCCAGCAGCTTAGAGGTTTCGGCTAGCGGGATTAGCTCCTACGAGCAGTACTTC
TRBV21-1	TRBJ2-7	.	.	CASSDPGQVRGEQYF	TGTGCCAGCAGCGACCCGGGACAGGTACGAGGCGAGCAGTACTTC